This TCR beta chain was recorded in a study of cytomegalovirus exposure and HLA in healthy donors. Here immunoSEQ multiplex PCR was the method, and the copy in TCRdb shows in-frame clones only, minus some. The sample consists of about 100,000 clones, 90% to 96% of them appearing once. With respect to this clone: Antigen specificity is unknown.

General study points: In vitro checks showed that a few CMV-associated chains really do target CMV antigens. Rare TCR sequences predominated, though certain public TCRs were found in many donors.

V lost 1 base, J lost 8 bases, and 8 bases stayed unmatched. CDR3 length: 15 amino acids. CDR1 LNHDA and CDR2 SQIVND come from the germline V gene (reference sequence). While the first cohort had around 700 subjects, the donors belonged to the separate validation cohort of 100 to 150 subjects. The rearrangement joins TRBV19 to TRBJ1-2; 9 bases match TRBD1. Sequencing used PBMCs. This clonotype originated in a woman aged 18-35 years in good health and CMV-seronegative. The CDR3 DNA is TGTGCCAGTAGTATAGCCGGGACAGGGAAATCGGGCTACACCTTC. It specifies CASSIAGTGKSGYTF.